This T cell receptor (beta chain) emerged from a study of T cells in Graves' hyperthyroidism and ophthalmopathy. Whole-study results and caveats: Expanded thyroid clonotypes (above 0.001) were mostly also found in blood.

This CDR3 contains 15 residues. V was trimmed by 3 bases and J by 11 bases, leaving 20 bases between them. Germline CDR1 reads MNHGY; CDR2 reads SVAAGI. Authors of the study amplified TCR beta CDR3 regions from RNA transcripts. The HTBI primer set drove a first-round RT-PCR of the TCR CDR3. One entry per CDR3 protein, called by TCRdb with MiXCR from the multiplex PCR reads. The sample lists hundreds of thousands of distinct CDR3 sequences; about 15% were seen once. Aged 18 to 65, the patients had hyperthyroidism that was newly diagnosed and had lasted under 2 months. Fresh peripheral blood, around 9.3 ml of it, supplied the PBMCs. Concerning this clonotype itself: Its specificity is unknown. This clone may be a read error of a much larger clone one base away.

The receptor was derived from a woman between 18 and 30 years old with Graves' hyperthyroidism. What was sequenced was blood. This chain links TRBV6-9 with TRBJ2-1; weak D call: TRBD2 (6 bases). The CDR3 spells CASSYAARAGNKQFF. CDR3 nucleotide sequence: TGTGCCAGCAGTTACGCGGCCAGGGCGGGGAATAAGCAGTTCTTC.